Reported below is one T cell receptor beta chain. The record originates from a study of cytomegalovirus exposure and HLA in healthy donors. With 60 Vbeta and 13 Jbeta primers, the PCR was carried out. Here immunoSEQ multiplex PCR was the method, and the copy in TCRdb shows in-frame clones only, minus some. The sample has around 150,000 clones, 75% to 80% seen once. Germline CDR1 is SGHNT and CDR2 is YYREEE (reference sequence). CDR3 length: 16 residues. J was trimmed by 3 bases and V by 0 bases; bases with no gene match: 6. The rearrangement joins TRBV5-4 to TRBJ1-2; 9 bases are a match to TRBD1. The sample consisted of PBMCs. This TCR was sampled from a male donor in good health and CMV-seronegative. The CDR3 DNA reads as TGTGCCAGCAGCTTGGTTAGGGGACAGGGCGACTATGGCTACACCTTC. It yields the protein CASSLVRGQGDYGYTF.